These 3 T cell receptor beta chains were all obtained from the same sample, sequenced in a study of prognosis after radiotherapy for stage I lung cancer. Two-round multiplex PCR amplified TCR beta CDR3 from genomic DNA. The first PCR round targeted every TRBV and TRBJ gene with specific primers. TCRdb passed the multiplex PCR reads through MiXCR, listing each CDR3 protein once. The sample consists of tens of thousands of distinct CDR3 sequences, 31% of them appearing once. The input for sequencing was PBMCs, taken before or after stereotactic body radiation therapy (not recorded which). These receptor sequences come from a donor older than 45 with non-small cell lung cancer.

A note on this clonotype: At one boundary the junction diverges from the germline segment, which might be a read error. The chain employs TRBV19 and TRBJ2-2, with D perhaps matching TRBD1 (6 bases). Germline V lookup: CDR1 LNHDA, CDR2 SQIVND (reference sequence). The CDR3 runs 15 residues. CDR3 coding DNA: TGTGCCAGTAGTATAGTGGGGGCTGACAACGGGGAGCAGTTTTTT. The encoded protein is CASSIVGADNGEQFF.

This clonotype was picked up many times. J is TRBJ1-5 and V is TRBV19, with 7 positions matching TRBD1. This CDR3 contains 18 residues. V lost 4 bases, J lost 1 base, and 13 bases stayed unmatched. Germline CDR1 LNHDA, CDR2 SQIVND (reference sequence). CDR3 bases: TGTGCCAGTAGTAGAAGACAGGGTCTTTCGGGGAGCAATCAGCCCCAGCATTTT. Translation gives CASSRRQGLSGSNQPQHF.

CDR3 amino acids: CSARCGTSGLSYEQYF. The CDR3 DNA follows: TGCAGTGCTAGATGTGGGACTAGCGGTCTCTCCTACGAGCAGTACTTC. The gene calls are TRBV20-1 and TRBJ2-7, with 11 bases fitting TRBD2. The V and J ends lost 2 bases and 0 bases, in that order; junction bases with no gene match: 6. This CDR3 has 16 amino acids. Germline CDR1 is DFQATT and CDR2 is SNEGSKA (reference sequence).